This T cell receptor (beta chain) was obtained from a study of T cells after yellow fever vaccination. Looking at the study overall: With SMART-Seq v4 Ultra Low Input, the fractions containing low cell numbers were prepared. Study results and caveats: Abundant bulk-population clonotypes could contaminate the FACS-sorted repertoires. Boosting was followed by the reappearance of most primary-vaccination clones (under 97% CD4, 88% CD8).

There are 14 residues in the CDR3. Trimming pared 0 bases from V and 2 bases from J, leaving 9 bases between. Germline values: CDR1 SGHDT, CDR2 YYEEEE. TCRdb itself ran the 5' RACE reads through MiXCR, one entry per CDR3 protein. The table includes 600,000 to 750,000 distinct CDR3 sequences, roughly an eighth detected once. About this clonotype: The antigen remains undetermined.

The material sequenced was PBMCs, taken on the day of the yellow fever booster vaccination. The sequence derives from a man aged 30-40 years who received the YFV17D yellow fever vaccine. This chain links TRBV5-6 with TRBJ2-7; D is uncertain. CDR3 sequence reads: CASSLEGLTYEQYF. The CDR3 DNA follows: TGTGCCAGCAGCTTGGAAGGCCTCACCTACGAGCAGTACTTC.